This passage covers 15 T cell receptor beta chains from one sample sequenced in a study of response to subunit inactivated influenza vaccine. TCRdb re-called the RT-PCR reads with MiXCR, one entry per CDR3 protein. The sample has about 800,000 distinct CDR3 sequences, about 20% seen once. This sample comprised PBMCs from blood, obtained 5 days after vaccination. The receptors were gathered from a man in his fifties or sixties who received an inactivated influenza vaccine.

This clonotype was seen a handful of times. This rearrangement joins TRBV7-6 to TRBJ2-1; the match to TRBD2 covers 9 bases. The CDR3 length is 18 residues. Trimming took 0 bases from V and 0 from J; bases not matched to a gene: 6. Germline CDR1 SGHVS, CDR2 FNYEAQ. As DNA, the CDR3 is TGTGCCAGCAGCTTAGCGGGACTAGCAACGAGCTCCTACAATGAGCAGTTCTTC. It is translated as CASSLAGLATSSYNEQFF.

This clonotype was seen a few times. CDR3: CASSSHQSTEAFF. CDR3 nucleotides: TGTGCCAGCAGTTCCCATCAGTCTACTGAAGCTTTCTTT. The chain uses TRBV6-6 and TRBJ1-1; D not resolved. From germline, CDR1 is MNHNY and CDR2 SVGAGI (reference sequence). The CDR3 is made up of 13 amino acids. Trimming took off 4 bases at V and 5 bases at J, with 11 bases between the two ends.

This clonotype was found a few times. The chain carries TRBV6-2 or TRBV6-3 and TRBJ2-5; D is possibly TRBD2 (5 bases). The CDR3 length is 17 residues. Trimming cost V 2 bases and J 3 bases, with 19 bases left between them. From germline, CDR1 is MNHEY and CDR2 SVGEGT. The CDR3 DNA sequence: TGTGCCAGCAGTTACGCCTCTAGCCGAATAGTAAAAGAGACCCAGTACTTC. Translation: CASSYASSRIVKETQYF.

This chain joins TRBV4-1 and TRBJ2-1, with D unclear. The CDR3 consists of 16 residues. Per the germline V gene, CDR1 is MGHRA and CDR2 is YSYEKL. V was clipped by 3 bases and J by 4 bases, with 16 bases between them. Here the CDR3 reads CASSHSETLPYNEQFF. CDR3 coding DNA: TGCGCCAGCAGCCATTCGGAGACCCTACCTTACAATGAGCAGTTCTTC.

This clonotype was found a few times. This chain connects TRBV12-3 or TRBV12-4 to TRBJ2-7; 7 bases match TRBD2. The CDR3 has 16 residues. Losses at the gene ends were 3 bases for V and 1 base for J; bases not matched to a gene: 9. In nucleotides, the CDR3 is TGTGCCAGCAGTTTGGGAGCGGGGCGGGGATCCTACGAGCAGTACTTC. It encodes CASSLGAGRGSYEQYF.

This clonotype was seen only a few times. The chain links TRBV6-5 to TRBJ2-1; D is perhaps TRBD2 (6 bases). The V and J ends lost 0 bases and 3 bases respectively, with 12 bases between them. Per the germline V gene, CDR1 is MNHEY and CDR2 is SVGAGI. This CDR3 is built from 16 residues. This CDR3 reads CASSYSVSGVYNEQFF. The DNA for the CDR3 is TGTGCCAGCAGTTACTCGGTTAGCGGTGTCTACAATGAGCAGTTCTTC.

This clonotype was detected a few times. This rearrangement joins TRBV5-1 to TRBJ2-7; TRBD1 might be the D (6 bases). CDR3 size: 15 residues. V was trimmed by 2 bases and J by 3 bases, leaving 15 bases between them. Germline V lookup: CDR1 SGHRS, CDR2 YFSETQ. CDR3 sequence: CASSLSPGVRYEQYF. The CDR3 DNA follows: TGCGCCAGCAGCTTATCCCCAGGGGTCCGCTACGAGCAGTACTTC.

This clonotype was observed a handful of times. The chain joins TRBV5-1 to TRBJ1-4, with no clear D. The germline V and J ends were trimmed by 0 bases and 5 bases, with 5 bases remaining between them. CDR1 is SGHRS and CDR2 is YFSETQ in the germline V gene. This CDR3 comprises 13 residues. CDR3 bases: TGCGCCAGCAGCTTGGAGGTCAATGAAAAACTGTTTTTT. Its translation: CASSLEVNEKLFF.

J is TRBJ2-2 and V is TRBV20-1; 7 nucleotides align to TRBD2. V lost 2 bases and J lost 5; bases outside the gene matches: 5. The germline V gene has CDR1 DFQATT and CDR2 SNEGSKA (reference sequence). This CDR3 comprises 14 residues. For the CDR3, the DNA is TGCAGTGCTAGAAGCGGGGAATGGACCGGGGAGCTGTTTTTT. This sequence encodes CSARSGEWTGELFF.

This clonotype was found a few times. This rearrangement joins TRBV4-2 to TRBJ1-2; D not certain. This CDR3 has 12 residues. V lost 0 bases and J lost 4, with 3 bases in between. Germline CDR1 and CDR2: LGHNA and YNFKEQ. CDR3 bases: TGTGCCAGCAGCCAAGATGGCTATGGCTACACCTTC. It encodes CASSQDGYGYTF.

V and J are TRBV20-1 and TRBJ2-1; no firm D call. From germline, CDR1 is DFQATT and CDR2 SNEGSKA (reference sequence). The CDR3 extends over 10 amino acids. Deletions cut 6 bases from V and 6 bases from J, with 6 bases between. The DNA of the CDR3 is TGCAGTGCAGAGAGCAATGAGCAGTTCTTC. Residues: CSAESNEQFF.

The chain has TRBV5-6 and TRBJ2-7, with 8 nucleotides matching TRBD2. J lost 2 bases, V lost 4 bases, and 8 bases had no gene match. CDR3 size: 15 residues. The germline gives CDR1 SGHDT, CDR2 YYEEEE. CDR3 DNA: TGTGCCAGCAGCCCCCTGACGGGAGGGCCCTACGAGCAGTACTTC. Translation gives CASSPLTGGPYEQYF.

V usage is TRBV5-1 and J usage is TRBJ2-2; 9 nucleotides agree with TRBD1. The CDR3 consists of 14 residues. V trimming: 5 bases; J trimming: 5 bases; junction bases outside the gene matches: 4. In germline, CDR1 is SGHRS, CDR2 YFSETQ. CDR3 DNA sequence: TGCGCCAGCAGAACGACAGGGGGTACCGGGGAGCTGTTTTTT. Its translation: CASRTTGGTGELFF.

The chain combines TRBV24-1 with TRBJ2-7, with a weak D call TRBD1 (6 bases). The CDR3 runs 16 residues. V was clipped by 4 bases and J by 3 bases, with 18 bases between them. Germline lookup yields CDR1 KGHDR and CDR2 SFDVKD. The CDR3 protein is CATSDPRDNDGYEQYF. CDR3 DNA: TGTGCCACCAGTGACCCCCGGGACAACGACGGCTACGAGCAGTACTTC.

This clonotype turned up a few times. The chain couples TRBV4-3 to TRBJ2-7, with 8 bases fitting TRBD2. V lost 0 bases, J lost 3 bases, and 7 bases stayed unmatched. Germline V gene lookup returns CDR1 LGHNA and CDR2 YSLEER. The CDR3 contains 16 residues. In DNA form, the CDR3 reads TGCGCCAGCAGCCAAGAGCTACAGCGGGGGATCTACGAGCAGTACTTC. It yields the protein CASSQELQRGIYEQYF.